The 11 T cell receptor beta chains in this list originate from one sample, sequenced in a study of glioma-infiltrating T cells after dendritic cell vaccination. Indicated time point: after dendritic cell vaccination, including at tumor progression/relapse. The protocol was immunoSEQ multiplex PCR, while the TCRdb copy is restricted to in-frame clones and leaves out a portion. The data show 50,000 to 65,000 clones, with over 75% seen just once and roughly 9% held by the top ten. The source material was blood, sampled after dendritic cell vaccination. The receptors were gathered from a human donor with glioblastoma.

The V and J genes are TRBV19 and TRBJ2-3, with D unclear. CDR3 size: 15 residues. From germline, CDR1 is LNHDA and CDR2 SQIVND (reference sequence). V was clipped by 1 base and J by 2 bases, with 10 bases between them. CDR3 sequence: CASSIGGSYTDTQYF. CDR3 bases: TGTGCCAGTAGTATAGGCGGCAGCTACACAGATACGCAGTATTTT.

V is TRBV4-2 and J is TRBJ2-3, with 9 positions matching TRBD2. V was clipped by 1 base and J by 6 bases; unmatched bases: 5. CDR3 length: 15 amino acids. Germline CDR1 reads LGHNA; CDR2 reads YNFKEQ. The CDR3: CASSQVAGVGDTQYF. The CDR3 DNA is TGTGCCAGCAGCCAAGTAGCGGGGGTGGGGGATACGCAGTATTTT.

The chain is built from TRBV30 and TRBJ2-3, with D possibly being TRBD1 (6 bases). V was clipped by 3 bases and J by 2 bases, with 15 bases between them. Per the germline V gene, CDR1 is GTSNPN and CDR2 is SVGIG (reference sequence). This CDR3 has 15 amino acids. This CDR3 reads CAWSPGQGYTDTQYF. CDR3 DNA: TGTGCCTGGAGCCCGGGGCAGGGGTACACAGATACGCAGTATTTT.

This clone was counted between two and nine times. The chain has TRBV5-6 and TRBJ2-1; tentatively, D is TRBD2 (5 bases). The CDR3 covers 16 residues. Trimming removed 1 base at V and 0 bases at J, with 11 bases between. The germline V gene has CDR1 SGHDT and CDR2 YYEEEE. Written as DNA, the CDR3 is TGTGCCAGCAGCTTGCTGAGCGGATACTCCTACAATGAGCAGTTCTTC. It encodes CASSLLSGYSYNEQFF.

The chain links TRBV30 to TRBJ2-2; D call uncertain. Trimming pared 4 bases from V and 3 bases from J, leaving 15 bases between. Germline V lookup: CDR1 GTSNPN, CDR2 SVGIG (reference sequence). The CDR3 runs to 15 residues. This CDR3 reads CAWIPTEVYTGELFF. In DNA form, the CDR3 reads TGTGCCTGGATCCCGACTGAGGTCTACACCGGGGAGCTGTTTTTT.

The rearrangement joins TRBV29-1 to TRBJ1-2; TRBD1 agrees at 9 bases. Germline CDR1 is SQVTM and CDR2 is ANQGSEA. This CDR3 spans 13 amino acids. After removal of 3 bases from V and 8 bases from J, the junction contained 7 bases not matched to a gene. The CDR3 spells CSVDGTGYYGYTF. The CDR3 DNA reads as TGCAGCGTTGATGGGACAGGGTATTACGGCTACACCTTC.

This clone occurred a few times. The gene calls are TRBV7-2 and TRBJ1-2, with TRBD1 identical over 12 bases. The CDR3 totals 16 residues. Per germline, CDR1 SGHTA and CDR2 FQGNSA. V was pared by 5 bases and J by 7 bases, with 11 bases of the junction left unmatched. The CDR3 nucleotides read TGTGCCAGCAGCCCCTCTGGGGGACAGGGGGCTGCTGGCTACACCTTC. It translates to CASSPSGGQGAAGYTF. Supplemented by reference TRBV7-2 and TRBJ1-2, the full variable domain reads GAGVSQSPSNKVTEKGKDVELRCDPISGHTALYWYRQSLGQGLEFLIYFQGNSAPDKSGLPSDRFSAERTGGSVSTLTIQRTQQEDSAVYLCASSPSGGQGAAGYTFGSGTRLTVV.

The rearrangement uses TRBV29-1 and TRBJ2-2; 8 bases map to TRBD1. The CDR3 is 18 residues long. Germline trimming cut 4 bases from V and 0 bases from J; bases unmatched to any gene: 13. CDR1 is SQVTM, CDR2 ANQGSEA, per germline. This chain's CDR3 is CSVGGTGRKTTNTGELFF. The CDR3 nucleotides read TGCAGCGTTGGGGGGACAGGACGCAAGACAACGAACACCGGGGAGCTGTTTTTT.

The J gene is TRBJ1-5, the V gene TRBV4-2; D possibly corresponds to TRBD1 (5 bases). Deletions cut 0 bases from V and 5 bases from J, with 11 bases between. CDR3 size: 15 residues. Germline CDR1 and CDR2: LGHNA and YNFKEQ. This CDR3 is CASSQDVGGDQPQHF. The CDR3 DNA is TGTGCCAGCAGCCAAGATGTAGGAGGGGATCAGCCCCAGCATTTT.

V gene TRBV30 combines with J gene TRBJ1-5, with TRBD1 matching 8 bases. The CDR3 has 15 residues. The germline CDR1 and CDR2 sequences are GTSNPN and SVGIG (reference sequence). V lost 0 bases and J lost 6; bases outside the gene matches: 7. CDR3 residues: CAWSVLGQGAQPQHF. In DNA form, the CDR3 reads TGTGCCTGGAGTGTATTGGGGCAGGGGGCTCAGCCCCAGCATTTT.

J is TRBJ2-2 and V is TRBV13; TRBD2 agrees at 10 bases. This CDR3 is 16 amino acids long. Germline V gene lookup returns CDR1 PRHDT and CDR2 FYEKMQ (reference sequence). V trimming: 5 bases; J trimming: 6 bases; junction bases outside the gene matches: 9. The CDR3 sequence: CASSPSGGAAPGELFF. In nucleotides, the CDR3 is TGTGCCAGCAGCCCAAGCGGGGGGGCCGCTCCCGGGGAGCTGTTTTTT.